What follows are 17 T cell receptor beta chains derived from one specimen sequenced in a study of blood T cell repertoires in COVID-19. The assay was immunoSEQ multiplex PCR, and TCRdb's table has in-frame clones only and misses some. Of hundreds of thousands of clones listed, 75% to 90% were seen once; the top ten hold 0.9%. The material sequenced was peripheral blood. Every receptor here comes from a man between 18 and 29 years old with COVID-19, enrolled during active disease.

V and J are TRBV19 and TRBJ2-7; TRBD2 matches at 9 bases. Germline trimming cut 5 bases from V and 2 bases from J; bases unmatched to any gene: 7. CDR1 and CDR2 (germline): LNHDA, SQIVND (reference sequence). There are 15 residues in the CDR3. DNA of the CDR3: TGTGCCAGTAGTGGGCGCGAGCGGGGGGCCTACGAGCAGTACTTC. It specifies CASSGRERGAYEQYF.

The chain carries TRBV6-1 and TRBJ1-1, with 8 bases identical to TRBD1. Per the germline V gene, CDR1 is MNHNS and CDR2 is SASEGT. V lost 2 bases to trimming and J lost 1 base; unmatched junction nucleotides: 3. The CDR3 is 15 amino acids. The CDR3 nucleotides are TGTGCCAGCAGTGAAAGAGGGACAGGGAACACTGAAGCTTTCTTT. Residues: CASSERGTGNTEAFF.

This clone was seen just once. V is TRBV9 and J is TRBJ2-7; D may be TRBD1 (6 bases). Trimming left V 1 base short and J 2 bases short, with 7 bases between. This CDR3 region has 13 residues. CDR1 is SGDLS, CDR2 YYNGEE, per germline. CDR3 amino acids: CASSVSGAYEQYF. As DNA, the CDR3 is TGTGCCAGCAGCGTATCAGGGGCCTACGAGCAGTACTTC.

In its sample, this clone was seen once. The chain recombines TRBV5-6 with TRBJ2-4, with a possible D match to TRBD2 (5 bases). CDR3 length: 14 amino acids. V dropped 4 bases and J dropped 9 bases, with 17 bases sitting between them. Germline CDR1 is SGHDT and CDR2 is YYEEEE. The CDR3 nucleotides are TGTGCCAGCAGCGGGGTTTGGCTCGGAGGCATTCAGTACTTC. Protein sequence: CASSGVWLGGIQYF. The whole variable domain, filled in from reference TRBV5-6 and TRBJ2-4, reads DAGVTQSPTHLIKTRGQQVTLRCSPKSGHDTVSWYQQALGQGPQFIFQYYEEEERQRGNFPDRFSGHQFPNYSSELNVNALLLGDSALYLCASSGVWLGGIQYFGAGTRLSVL.

This clone was observed a single time. CDR3 nucleotides: TGTGCCAGCAGCGGCACAGATAATTCACCCCTCCACTTT. Encoded protein: CASSGTDNSPLHF. V usage is TRBV9 and J usage is TRBJ1-6; D not certain. With 3 bases removed from V and 5 bases from J, the gap between germline ends came to 6 bases. The germline V gene has CDR1 SGDLS and CDR2 YYNGEE. CDR3 length: 13 residues.

The CDR3 protein is CATSDKGLGEKLFF. The CDR3 DNA reads as TGTGCCACCAGTGATAAAGGACTAGGGGAAAAACTGTTTTTT. V and J are TRBV24-1 and TRBJ1-4; D not certain. Germline lookup yields CDR1 KGHDR and CDR2 SFDVKD. The V end was cut by 3 bases, the J end by 8 bases, with 12 bases between. The CDR3 is 14 amino acids.

The rearrangement uses TRBV14 and TRBJ1-2; D is perhaps TRBD1 (6 bases). Trimming shortened V by 0 bases and J by 3 bases, and 14 bases separated the two germline ends. The CDR3 runs to 16 residues. Germline V gives CDR1 SGHDN, CDR2 FVKESK. CDR3 sequence (DNA): TGTGCCAGCAGCCAAGATCCGGGCAGGGGAGACTATGGCTACACCTTC. It specifies CASSQDPGRGDYGYTF.

The gene calls are TRBV3-1 (or the pseudogene TRBV3-2) and TRBJ1-3, with D perhaps TRBD1 (6 bases). V lost 1 base and J 0 bases, leaving 19 bases between the germline ends. Per germline, CDR1 LGHDT and CDR2 YNNKEL (reference sequence). The CDR3 is 19 amino acids. CDR3 residues: CASSQVNVAGQTSGNTIYF. The CDR3 DNA sequence: TGTGCCAGCAGCCAAGTCAATGTCGCCGGACAGACCTCTGGAAACACCATATATTTT.

The chain has TRBV3-1 (or the pseudogene TRBV3-2) and TRBJ2-7; maybe TRBD2 (6 bases). The germline gives CDR1 LGHDT, CDR2 YNNKEL (reference sequence). This CDR3 is built from 13 residues. V was clipped by 1 base and J by 3 bases, with 7 bases between them. The CDR3 region has the DNA TGTGCCAGCAGCCAAGGGACTAACTACGAGCAGTACTTC. The encoded protein is CASSQGTNYEQYF.

The V call is TRBV27, the J call TRBJ1-4; 7 bases fit TRBD1. From germline, CDR1 is MNHEY and CDR2 SMNVEV (reference sequence). The V gene end was trimmed by 2 bases and the J gene end by 2 bases; junction bases not matched to a gene: 5. CDR3 length: 16 residues. CDR3 sequence reads: CASSLPPGGTNEKLFF. The CDR3, as DNA: TGTGCCAGCAGTTTACCCCCAGGGGGGACTAATGAAAAACTGTTTTTT.

The chain is built from TRBV7-8 and TRBJ1-1; D is perhaps TRBD1 (6 bases). CDR1 SGHVS and CDR2 FQNEAQ come from the germline V gene. Trimming stripped 5 bases from V and 4 bases from J, with 20 bases between. The CDR3 sequence is 16 residues long. CDR3 nucleotides: TGTGCCAGCAGCACCGGCCCCAGGGGAGGGGCCACTGAAGCTTTCTTT. As protein: CASSTGPRGGATEAFF.

J is TRBJ1-2 and V is TRBV13; tentatively, D is TRBD1 (6 bases). The CDR3 has 12 amino acids. The germline gives CDR1 PRHDT, CDR2 FYEKMQ (reference sequence). V lost 5 bases and J lost 5, with 9 bases in between. CDR3 sequence (DNA): TGTGCCAGCAGCAGGACAGCGTATGGCTACACCTTC. Amino acids: CASSRTAYGYTF.

In nucleotides, the CDR3 is TGTGCCAGCAGCTGGACAGGGGGCCCCTACGAGCAGTACTTC. Amino acids: CASSWTGGPYEQYF. The chain has TRBV5-5 and TRBJ2-7; 11 nucleotides match TRBD1. Germline V gives CDR1 SGHKS, CDR2 YYEKEE (reference sequence). The CDR3 is 14 residues long. The ends lost 3 bases at V and 2 bases at J; junction bases unmatched: 1.

The gene calls are TRBV12-5 and TRBJ1-5, with D unresolved. Between the trimmed V and J ends, which lost 1 base and 0 bases, there was a span of 4 bases. The CDR3 runs 14 residues. Germline lookup yields CDR1 LGHNT and CDR2 FRNRAP. Here the CDR3 reads CASGLAYSNQPQHF. The DNA for the CDR3 is TGTGCTAGTGGTTTGGCTTATAGCAATCAGCCCCAGCATTTT.

This chain connects TRBV2 to TRBJ2-1; 9 bases map to TRBD2. Trimming removed 8 bases from V and 7 bases from J; junction bases left unmatched: 9. This CDR3 has 14 residues. Germline values: CDR1 SNHLY, CDR2 FYNNEI. The CDR3 DNA reads as TGTGCCAGCCGAGCAGGGACTAGCAGGAATGAGCAGTTCTTC. Protein sequence: CASRAGTSRNEQFF.

This chain links TRBV19 with TRBJ1-1; 9 bases fit TRBD1. V shed 7 bases, J shed 5 bases, and the junction held 11 bases outside the gene matches. This CDR3 has 15 amino acids. CDR1 and CDR2 (germline): LNHDA, SQIVND (reference sequence). CDR3 in amino acids: CASITGTGRKTEAFF. CDR3 in DNA: TGTGCCAGTATTACAGGGACAGGGAGGAAGACTGAAGCTTTCTTT.

V usage is TRBV5-1 and J usage is TRBJ2-7; a weak D match, TRBD1 (5 bases). This CDR3 spans 16 amino acids. Per germline, CDR1 SGHRS and CDR2 YFSETQ. Trimming removed 0 bases at V and 5 bases at J, with 18 bases between. As DNA, the CDR3 is TGCGCCAGCAGCTTGGACCTTAGGGGTTCCGGGCACGAGCAGTACTTC. Its protein is CASSLDLRGSGHEQYF.